This TCR beta chain was observed in a study of blood T cell repertoires in COVID-19. The CDR3 covers 15 residues. Per the germline V gene, CDR1 is SNHLY and CDR2 is FYNNEI. Trimming pared 8 bases from V and 3 bases from J, leaving 20 bases between. Here immunoSEQ multiplex PCR was the method, and the copy in TCRdb shows in-frame clones only, minus some. The profile shows around 97,000 clones, more than 75% of them singletons. This sequence joins TRBV2 and TRBJ2-7, with D perhaps TRBD1 (5 bases). This TCR was recovered from a human donor in a cohort sampled during active COVID-19. Sequencing input: peripheral blood. As DNA, the CDR3 is TGTGCCAGCCCCACTTGGGGCAGGGCCGGCTACGAGCAGTACTTC. It specifies CASPTWGRAGYEQYF.